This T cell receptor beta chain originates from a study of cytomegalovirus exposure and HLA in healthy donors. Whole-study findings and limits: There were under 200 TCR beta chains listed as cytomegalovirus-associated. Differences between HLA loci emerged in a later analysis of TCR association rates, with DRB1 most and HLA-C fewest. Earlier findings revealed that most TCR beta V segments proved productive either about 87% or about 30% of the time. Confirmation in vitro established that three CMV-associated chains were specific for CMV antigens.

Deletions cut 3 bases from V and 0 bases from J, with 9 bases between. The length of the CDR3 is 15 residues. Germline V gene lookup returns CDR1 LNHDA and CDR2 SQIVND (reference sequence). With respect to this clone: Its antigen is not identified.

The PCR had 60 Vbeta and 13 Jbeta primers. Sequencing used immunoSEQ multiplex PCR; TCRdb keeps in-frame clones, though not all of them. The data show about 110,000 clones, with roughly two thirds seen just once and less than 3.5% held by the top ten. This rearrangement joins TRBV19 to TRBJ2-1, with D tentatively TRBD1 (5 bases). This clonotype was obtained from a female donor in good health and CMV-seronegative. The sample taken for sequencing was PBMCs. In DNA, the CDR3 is TGTGCCAGTAGTATCCGACAGAGCTCCTACAATGAGCAGTTCTTC. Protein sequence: CASSIRQSSYNEQFF.